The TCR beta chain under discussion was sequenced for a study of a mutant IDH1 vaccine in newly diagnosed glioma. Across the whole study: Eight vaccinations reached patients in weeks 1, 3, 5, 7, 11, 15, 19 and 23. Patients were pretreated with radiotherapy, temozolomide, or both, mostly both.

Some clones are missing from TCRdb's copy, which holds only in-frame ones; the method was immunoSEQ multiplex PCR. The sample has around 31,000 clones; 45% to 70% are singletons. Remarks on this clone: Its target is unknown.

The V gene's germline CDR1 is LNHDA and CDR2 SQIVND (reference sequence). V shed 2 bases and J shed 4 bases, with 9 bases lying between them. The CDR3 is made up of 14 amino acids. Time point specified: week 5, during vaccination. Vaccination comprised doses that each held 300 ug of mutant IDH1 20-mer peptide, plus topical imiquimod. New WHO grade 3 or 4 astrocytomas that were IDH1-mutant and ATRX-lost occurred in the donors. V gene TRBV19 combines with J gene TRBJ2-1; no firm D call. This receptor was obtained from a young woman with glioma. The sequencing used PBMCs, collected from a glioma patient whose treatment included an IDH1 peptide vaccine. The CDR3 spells CASSIQYKYNEQFF. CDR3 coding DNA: TGTGCCAGTAGTATACAGTACAAGTACAATGAGCAGTTCTTC.